The 24 T cell receptor beta chains in this list originate from one sample, sequenced in a study of shared clonotypes between healthy human individuals. Measured with immunoSEQ multiplex PCR; TCRdb has only the in-frame clones, and not every one. The sample consists of about 1,500,000 clones, roughly 96% of them appearing once. Specimen: naive CD4+ T cells sorted from blood. Subset here: CD45RA+ positively selected. These receptor sequences come from a young man in good health.

The chain uses TRBV12-5 and TRBJ2-1, with D possibly TRBD2 on 5 matching bases. V was trimmed by 3 bases and J by 4 bases, leaving 19 bases between them. This CDR3 is built from 17 residues. Germline CDR1 LGHNT, CDR2 FRNRAP. In nucleotides, the CDR3 is TGTGCTAGTGGTTTCTCCCCCGAGAGGGATGGATACAATGAGCAGTTCTTC. This sequence encodes CASGFSPERDGYNEQFF.

The gene calls are TRBV6-1 and TRBJ2-7; D gene ambiguous. V lost 2 bases and J 3 bases, leaving 8 bases between the germline ends. The germline CDR1 and CDR2 sequences are MNHNS and SASEGT. The CDR3 runs to 13 residues. CDR3 loop: CASSETAFYEQYF. DNA of the CDR3: TGTGCCAGCAGTGAAACCGCGTTCTACGAGCAGTACTTC.

The chain recombines TRBV27 with TRBJ1-2, with D unclear. V shed 4 bases and J shed 7 bases, with 16 bases lying between them. Germline V gene sequence: CDR1 MNHEY, CDR2 SMNVEV (reference sequence). The CDR3 consists of 14 residues. The chain's CDR3 is CASSSLRVKGGYTF. CDR3 coding DNA: TGTGCCAGCAGTTCTTTACGGGTAAAGGGTGGCTACACCTTC.

The rearrangement links TRBV7-9 to TRBJ2-1; 11 bases match TRBD2. The CDR3 length is 19 residues. Germline values: CDR1 SEHNR, CDR2 FQNEAQ (reference sequence). Unmatched junction bases numbered 16, after V lost 4 bases and J lost 5 bases. The CDR3 DNA sequence: TGTGCCAGCAGCTCCAATAGCGGGAGGGCCCCCACGTATGACAATGAGCAGTTCTTC. Translated, it gives CASSSNSGRAPTYDNEQFF.

This clone came up once. The gene calls are TRBV27 and TRBJ2-7; perhaps TRBD2 as D (5 bases). Germline lookup yields CDR1 MNHEY and CDR2 SMNVEV (reference sequence). The V end lost 2 bases, the J end lost 0 bases, and 17 bases lay between the germline ends. The CDR3 has 17 residues. Written as DNA, the CDR3 is TGTGCCAGCAGTTTAAGCCTTCGGGGTGGCAGCTCCTACGAGCAGTACTTC. It is translated as CASSLSLRGGSSYEQYF.

The J gene is TRBJ1-1, the V gene TRBV5-1, with 9 bases identical to TRBD1. The CDR3 is 15 residues long. Per germline, CDR1 SGHRS and CDR2 YFSETQ. Trimming cost V 5 bases and J 4 bases; bases outside gene matches: 9. DNA of the CDR3: TGCGCCAGCAGGTTCCAGACAGGGGGTTTCACTGAAGCTTTCTTT. Its translation is CASRFQTGGFTEAFF. Full variable domain (rest looked up from reference TRBV5-1 and TRBJ1-1): KAGVTQTPRYLIKTRGQQVTLSCSPISGHRSVSWYQQTPGQGLQFLFEYFSETQRNKGNFPGRFSGRQFSNSRSEMNVSTLELGDSALYLCASRFQTGGFTEAFFGQGTRLTVV.

The chain uses TRBV10-1 and TRBJ2-3; D not certain. The CDR3 length is 14 residues. Trimming took off 0 bases at V and 2 bases at J, with 6 bases between the two ends. Germline values: CDR1 WNHNN, CDR2 SYGVQD (reference sequence). The CDR3 nucleotides read TGCGCCAGCAGTGAGTCTACCTCCACAGATACGCAGTATTTT. As protein: CASSESTSTDTQYF.

The CDR3 DNA follows: TGTGCCAGCAGTTTCGTACAACGAGAGACCCAGTACTTC. It is translated as CASSFVQRETQYF. The chain recombines TRBV27 with TRBJ2-5; D uncertain. Germline V gene data show CDR1 as MNHEY and CDR2 as SMNVEV (reference sequence). V lost 3 bases and J 4 bases, leaving 9 bases between the germline ends. The CDR3 extends over 13 amino acids.

A note on this clone: The identical CDR3 is also encoded by other nucleotide sequences in the sample. This chain uses TRBV5-1 with TRBJ2-1, with 9 positions matching TRBD2. Germline V gene lookup returns CDR1 SGHRS and CDR2 YFSETQ. Germline trimming cut 4 bases from V and 0 bases from J; bases unmatched to any gene: 2. This CDR3 spans 15 amino acids. CDR3 residues: CASSPTSGSYNEQFF. The CDR3 region has the DNA TGCGCCAGCAGCCCGACTAGCGGCTCCTACAATGAGCAGTTCTTC.

This chain connects TRBV4-2 to TRBJ2-1, with 9 nucleotides matching TRBD1. The germline CDR1 and CDR2 sequences are LGHNA and YNFKEQ. CDR3 length equals 16 residues. The junction had 8 bases not matched to a gene; V was cut back by 1 base and J by 7 bases. The CDR3 is CASSQVGQGRGNEQFF. The CDR3 DNA reads as TGTGCCAGCAGCCAAGTCGGACAGGGGAGGGGGAATGAGCAGTTCTTC.

The chain combines TRBV6-1 with TRBJ1-2, with 8 bases fitting TRBD1. Germline CDR1 reads MNHNS; CDR2 reads SASEGT. The CDR3 consists of 17 residues. J was trimmed by 5 bases and V by 3 bases; bases with no gene match: 14. The CDR3 sequence: CASSEGQAPKGVYGYTF. The CDR3 DNA follows: TGTGCCAGCAGTGAGGGACAGGCCCCAAAGGGAGTTTATGGCTACACCTTC.

The chain is built from TRBV19 and TRBJ1-5, with D possibly matching TRBD1 (5 bases). Germline assignment: CDR1 LNHDA and CDR2 SQIVND (reference sequence). The CDR3 spans 15 residues. Trimming removed 2 bases from V and 7 bases from J, with 15 bases in between. The DNA of the CDR3 is TGTGCCAGTAGTATACGGGGGTGGGGACGGCAGCCCCAGCATTTT. Translating it yields CASSIRGWGRQPQHF.

The chain carries TRBV10-3 and TRBJ2-1, with D perhaps assigned TRBD1 or TRBD2 (5 bases each). Trimming pared 6 bases from V and 7 bases from J, leaving 25 bases between. This CDR3 spans 17 amino acids. Germline V CDR1 and CDR2: ENHRY, SYGVKD. CDR3 sequence: CAISRLPGRTKGNEQFF. CDR3 coding DNA: TGTGCCATCAGCAGATTGCCGGGACGGACGAAGGGGAATGAGCAGTTCTTC.

V and J are TRBV7-7 and TRBJ2-5; TRBD1 aligns across 7 bases. CDR3 size: 14 residues. V dropped 2 bases and J dropped 2; count of bases not matched to a gene: 2. Germline V gives CDR1 SSHAT, CDR2 FNYEAQ (reference sequence). The CDR3 sequence: CASSLRQGQETQYF. The CDR3, as DNA: TGTGCCAGCAGCTTAAGACAGGGTCAAGAGACCCAGTACTTC.

The J gene is TRBJ1-3, the V gene TRBV5-6; the D is unclear. V lost 2 bases to trimming and J lost 2 bases, with 11 bases between them. The CDR3 extends over 15 amino acids. CDR1 SGHDT and CDR2 YYEEEE come from the germline V gene. CDR3: CASSFRSVAGNTIYF. In DNA, the CDR3 is TGTGCCAGCAGCTTCAGGTCAGTGGCTGGAAACACCATATATTTT. The full variable domain, completed using reference TRBV5-6 and TRBJ1-3, is DAGVTQSPTHLIKTRGQQVTLRCSPKSGHDTVSWYQQALGQGPQFIFQYYEEEERQRGNFPDRFSGHQFPNYSSELNVNALLLGDSALYLCASSFRSVAGNTIYFGEGSWLTVV.

The chain carries TRBV9 and TRBJ1-2, with D possibly TRBD1 on 5 matching bases. V was shortened by 4 bases and J by 3 bases, with 13 bases between the two germline ends. CDR3 length: 14 residues. Germline values: CDR1 SGDLS, CDR2 YYNGEE. CDR3: CASSPRTRDYGYTF. The DNA of the CDR3 is TGTGCCAGCAGCCCCCGAACCAGGGACTATGGCTACACCTTC.

The chain combines TRBV4-3 with TRBJ2-1; 10 positions agree with TRBD2. After removal of 4 bases from V and 9 bases from J, the junction contained 6 bases not matched to a gene. This CDR3 spans 14 amino acids. Germline V gives CDR1 LGHNA, CDR2 YSLEER. The CDR3 spells CASSPLAGVGEQFF. In DNA form, the CDR3 reads TGCGCCAGCAGCCCTCTAGCGGGAGTGGGTGAGCAGTTCTTC.

This clone was counted once. The rearrangement links TRBV30 to TRBJ2-7, with D possibly being TRBD2 (6 bases). This CDR3 spans 11 amino acids. Germline V CDR1 and CDR2: GTSNPN, SVGIG (reference sequence). The CDR3 nucleotides read TGTGCTTACGGGAGTCTCTACGAGCAGTACTTC. This encodes CAYGSLYEQYF.

The CDR3 sequence is CATGFLGGTDTQYF. CDR3 DNA sequence: TGTGCCACTGGCTTTTTGGGGGGAACAGATACGCAGTATTTT. This sequence joins TRBV19 and TRBJ2-3, with D perhaps matching TRBD2 (6 bases). The CDR3 has 14 amino acids. With 10 bases removed from V and 3 bases from J, the gap between germline ends came to 17 bases. CDR1 is LNHDA and CDR2 is SQIVND in the germline V gene (reference sequence).

The J gene is TRBJ2-2, the V gene TRBV7-3; D is possibly TRBD2 (5 bases). V lost 0 bases and J 5 bases, leaving 7 bases between the germline ends. CDR3 size: 14 residues. CDR1 and CDR2 from the germline V gene are SGHTA and FQGTGA. The CDR3 nucleotides read TGTGCCAGCAGCTTAACCCCGGGGACCGGGGAGCTGTTTTTT. Its translation is CASSLTPGTGELFF.

The gene calls are TRBV25-1 and TRBJ1-1, with 8 bases that match TRBD1. The V gene end was trimmed by 4 bases and the J gene end by 3 bases; junction bases not matched to a gene: 7. The CDR3 is 15 residues long. Germline V gene lookup returns CDR1 MGHDK and CDR2 SYGVNS. The CDR3 spells CASSVVDREDTEAFF. The DNA for the CDR3 is TGTGCCAGCAGTGTCGTGGACAGGGAGGACACTGAAGCTTTCTTT.

The chain employs TRBV6-6 and TRBJ1-2; D uncertain. CDR3 size: 13 residues. Germline CDR1 is MNHNY and CDR2 is SVGAGI (reference sequence). The V end lost 4 bases, the J end lost 4 bases, and 10 bases lay between the germline ends. The CDR3 here is CASSFRTTYGYTF. Written as DNA, the CDR3 is TGTGCCAGCAGTTTCCGGACTACCTATGGCTACACCTTC.

This chain links TRBV5-1 with TRBJ2-5; no firm D call. Trimming cost V 4 bases and J 5 bases, with 12 bases left between them. CDR1 is SGHRS, CDR2 YFSETQ, per germline. This CDR3 comprises 13 residues. The CDR3 nucleotides are TGCGCCAGCAGCCCTCCCCCCGCGGAGACCCAGTACTTC. Encoded protein: CASSPPPAETQYF.

The chain links TRBV9 to TRBJ2-1, with TRBD2 identical over 9 bases. Germline V gene lookup returns CDR1 SGDLS and CDR2 YYNGEE. This CDR3 has 15 residues. J was trimmed by 6 bases and V by 0 bases; bases with no gene match: 4. The CDR3 coding sequence is TGTGCCAGCAGCGTAGCTAGCGGGATGTTCAATGAGCAGTTCTTC. Protein product: CASSVASGMFNEQFF.